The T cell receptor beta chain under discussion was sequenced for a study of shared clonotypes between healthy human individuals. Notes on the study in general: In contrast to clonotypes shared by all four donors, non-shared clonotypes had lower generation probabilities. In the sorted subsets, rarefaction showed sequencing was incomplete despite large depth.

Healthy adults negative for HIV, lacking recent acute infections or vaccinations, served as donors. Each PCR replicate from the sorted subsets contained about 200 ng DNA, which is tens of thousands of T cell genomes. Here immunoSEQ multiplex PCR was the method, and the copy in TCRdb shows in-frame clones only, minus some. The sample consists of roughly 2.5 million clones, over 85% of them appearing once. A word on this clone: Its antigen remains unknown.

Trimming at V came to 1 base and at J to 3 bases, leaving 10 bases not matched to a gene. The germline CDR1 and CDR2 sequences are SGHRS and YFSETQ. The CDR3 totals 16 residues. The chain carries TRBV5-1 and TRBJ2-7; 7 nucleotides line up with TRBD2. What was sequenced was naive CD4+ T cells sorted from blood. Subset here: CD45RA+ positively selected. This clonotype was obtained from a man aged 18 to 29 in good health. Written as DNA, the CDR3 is TGCGCCAGCAGCTTGTTCGGTCCCCCGGGGGGCTACGAGCAGTACTTC. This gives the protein CASSLFGPPGGYEQYF.